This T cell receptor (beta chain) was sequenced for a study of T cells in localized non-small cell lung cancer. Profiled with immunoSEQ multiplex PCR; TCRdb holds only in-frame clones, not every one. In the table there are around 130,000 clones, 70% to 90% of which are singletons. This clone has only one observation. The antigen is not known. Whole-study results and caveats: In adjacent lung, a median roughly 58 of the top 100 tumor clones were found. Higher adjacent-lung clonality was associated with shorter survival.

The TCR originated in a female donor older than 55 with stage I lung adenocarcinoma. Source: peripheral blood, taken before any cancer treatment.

For the CDR3, the DNA is TGTGCCATCAGCCCGATGGGGAACACTGAAGCTTTCTTT. This codes for CAISPMGNTEAFF. The J gene is TRBJ1-1, the V gene TRBV10-3; D is ambiguous. V was trimmed by 6 bases and J by 1 base, leaving 9 bases between them. The CDR3 totals 13 residues. Germline values: CDR1 ENHRY, CDR2 SYGVKD.